This T cell receptor (beta chain) was found in a study of response to subunit inactivated influenza vaccine. TCRdb ran MiXCR on the RT-PCR reads and lists one entry per CDR3 protein. The data hold about 480,000 distinct CDR3 sequences, with approximately 24% observed a single time. CDR1 and CDR2 (germline): KGHDR, SFDVKD. Deletions cut 4 bases from V and 6 bases from J, with 5 bases between. The CDR3 totals 12 residues. Specimen: CD4+ T cells sorted from PBMCs, collected roughly 5 days after vaccination. This sequence joins TRBV24-1 and TRBJ2-2, with D unclear. This sequence was found in a man in his forties or fifties who received an inactivated influenza vaccine. CDR3 residues: CATSDVAGELFF. The CDR3, as DNA: TGTGCCACCAGTGACGTTGCCGGGGAGCTGTTTTTT.